The present T cell receptor (beta chain) was sequenced within a study of cytomegalovirus exposure and HLA in healthy donors. Use of 60 Vbeta and 13 Jbeta primers characterized the PCR. Assay: immunoSEQ multiplex PCR; the TCRdb copy retains only in-frame clones and omits some. The top ten clones hold 11% to 15% of a sample with under 200,000 clones, over 75% of them seen once. This clone was counted a few times. Sequencing input: PBMCs. The receptor was isolated from a man aged 50-60 years in good health and CMV-seropositive.

The CDR3 DNA reads TGTGCCAGCTCACCAACGTCAGTGATCTCTGGAAACACCATATATTTT. Its translation is CASSPTSVISGNTIYF. The chain carries TRBV18 and TRBJ1-3; D remains unclear. The V gene lost 2 bases and the J gene lost 0 bases, with 11 bases spanning the gap. The CDR3 totals 16 residues. CDR1 KGHSH and CDR2 LQKENI come from the germline V gene.